This T cell receptor beta chain was sequenced during a study of identical twins. Study observations and caveats: Abundant beta clonotypes from cord blood bore fewer insertions; memory repertoires lacked this pattern.

This clonotype occurred a few times. No antigen is known for it. V lost 2 bases to trimming and J lost 5 bases, with 8 bases between them. The CDR3 extends over 14 amino acids. Per germline, CDR1 KGHDR and CDR2 SFDVKD. TCRdb fed the 5' RACE reads into MiXCR, producing one record per CDR3 protein. The data show around 1.7 million distinct CDR3 sequences, around a third seen once. Sequences were obtained from cord blood. The clonotype comes from a newborn girl in good health. V gene TRBV24-1 combines with J gene TRBJ2-2; D is perhaps TRBD2 (5 bases). This CDR3 is CATSDWTGTGELFF. The CDR3 nucleotides read TGTGCCACCAGTGATTGGACGGGAACCGGGGAGCTGTTTTTT.